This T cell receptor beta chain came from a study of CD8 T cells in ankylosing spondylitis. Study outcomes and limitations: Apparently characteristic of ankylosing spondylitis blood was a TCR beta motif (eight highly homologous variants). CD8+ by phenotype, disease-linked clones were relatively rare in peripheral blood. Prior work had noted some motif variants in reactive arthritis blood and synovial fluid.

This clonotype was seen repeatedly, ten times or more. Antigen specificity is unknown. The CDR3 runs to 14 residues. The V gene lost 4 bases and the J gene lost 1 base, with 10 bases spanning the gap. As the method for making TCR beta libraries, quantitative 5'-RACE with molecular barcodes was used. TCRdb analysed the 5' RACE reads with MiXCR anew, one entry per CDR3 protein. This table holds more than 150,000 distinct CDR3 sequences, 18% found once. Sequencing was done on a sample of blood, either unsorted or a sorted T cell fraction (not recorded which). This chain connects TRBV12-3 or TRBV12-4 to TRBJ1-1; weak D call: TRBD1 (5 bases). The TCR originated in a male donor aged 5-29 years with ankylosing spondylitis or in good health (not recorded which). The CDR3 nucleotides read TGTGCCAGCAGTTCGACAGATGCGAACACTGAAGCTTTCTTT. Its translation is CASSSTDANTEAFF.